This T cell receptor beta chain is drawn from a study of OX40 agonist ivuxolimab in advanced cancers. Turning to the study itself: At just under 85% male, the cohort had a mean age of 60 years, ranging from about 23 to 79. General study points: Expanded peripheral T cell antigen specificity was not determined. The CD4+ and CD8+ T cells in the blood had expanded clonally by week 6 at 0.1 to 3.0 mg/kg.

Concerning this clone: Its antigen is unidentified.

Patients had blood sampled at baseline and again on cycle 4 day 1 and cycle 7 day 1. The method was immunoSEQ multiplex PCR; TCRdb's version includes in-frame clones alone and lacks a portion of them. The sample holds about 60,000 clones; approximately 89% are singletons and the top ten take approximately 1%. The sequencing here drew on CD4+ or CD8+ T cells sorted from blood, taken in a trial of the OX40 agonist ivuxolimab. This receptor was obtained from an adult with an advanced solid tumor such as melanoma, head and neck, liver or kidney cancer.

CDR3 region: CASSTGQANQETQYF. For the CDR3, the DNA is TGTGCCAGTAGTACAGGACAGGCAAATCAAGAGACCCAGTACTTC. The rearrangement links TRBV19 to TRBJ2-5, with TRBD1 matching 7 bases. Germline CDR1 is LNHDA and CDR2 is SQIVND (reference sequence). V gave up 4 bases and J gave up 2 bases; unmatched junction bases: 7. The CDR3 is 15 residues long.